The present entry profiles one T cell receptor beta chain with its context. This record belongs to a study of early T cells in non-severe SARS-CoV-2 infection. Germline trimming cut 2 bases from V and 3 bases from J; bases unmatched to any gene: 4. The CDR3 runs 14 residues. CDR1 is SGHVS and CDR2 is FNYEAQ in the germline V gene. TCRdb reanalysed the 5' RACE reads using MiXCR and keeps one entry per CDR3 protein. This sample has roughly 46,000 distinct CDR3 sequences, with 7.1% found just once. Material for sequencing was whole blood. The rearrangement links TRBV7-6 to TRBJ2-7; 7 nucleotides agree with TRBD2. The TCR comes from an adult who was a healthcare worker with PCR-confirmed SARS-CoV-2 infection or an uninfected control (not recorded which). DNA for the CDR3: TGTGCCAGCAGCTTAACTAGCGTGAACTACGAGCAGTACTTC. Protein product: CASSLTSVNYEQYF.